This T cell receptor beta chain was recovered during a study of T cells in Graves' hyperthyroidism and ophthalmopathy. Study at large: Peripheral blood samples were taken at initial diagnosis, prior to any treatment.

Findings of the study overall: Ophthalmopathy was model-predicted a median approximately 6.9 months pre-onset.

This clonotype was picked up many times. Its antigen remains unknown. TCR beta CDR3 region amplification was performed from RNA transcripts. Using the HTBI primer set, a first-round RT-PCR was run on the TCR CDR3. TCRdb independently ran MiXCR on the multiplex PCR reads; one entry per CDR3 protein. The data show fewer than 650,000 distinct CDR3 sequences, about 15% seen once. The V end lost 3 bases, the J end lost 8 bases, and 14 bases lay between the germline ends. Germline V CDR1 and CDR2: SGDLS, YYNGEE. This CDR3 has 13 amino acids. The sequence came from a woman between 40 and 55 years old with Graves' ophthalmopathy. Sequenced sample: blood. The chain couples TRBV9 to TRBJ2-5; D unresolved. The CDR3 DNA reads TGTGCCAGCAGCGCCCCCAACACTGTAACCCAGTACTTC. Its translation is CASSAPNTVTQYF.